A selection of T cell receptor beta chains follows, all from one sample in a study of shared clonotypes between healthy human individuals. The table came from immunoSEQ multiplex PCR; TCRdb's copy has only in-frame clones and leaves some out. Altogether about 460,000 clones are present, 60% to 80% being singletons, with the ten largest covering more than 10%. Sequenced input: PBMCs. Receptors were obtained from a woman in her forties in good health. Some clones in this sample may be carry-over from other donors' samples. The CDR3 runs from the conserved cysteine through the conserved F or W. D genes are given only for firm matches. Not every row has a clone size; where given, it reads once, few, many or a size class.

DNA: TGTGCCAGCAGGACAGAGAGGAACACTGAAGCTTTCTTT; CDR3: CASRTERNTEAFF; J: TRBJ1-1; D: -; V: TRBV27; size: -
DNA: TGTGCCAGCAGCCTCCGGGACAGGGCTTACCAAGAGACCCAGTACTTC; CDR3: CASSLRDRAYQETQYF; J: TRBJ2-5; D: TRBD1; V: TRBV7-2; size: -
DNA: TGTGCCAGCAGCGGCAGACTAGTAATCGGGGAGCTGTTTTTT; CDR3: CASSGRLVIGELFF; J: TRBJ2-2; D: -; V: TRBV21-1; size: -
DNA: TGTGCCAGTACGGGCAGGGTGGACAATCAGCCCCAGCATTTT; CDR3: CASTGRVDNQPQHF; J: TRBJ1-5; D: -; V: TRBV19; size: -
DNA: TGTGCCAGCAGTGTGGGGGGTGGGACTGAAGCTTTCTTT; CDR3: CASSVGGGTEAFF; J: TRBJ1-1; D: -; V: TRBV13; size: -
DNA: TGCGCCAGCAGCCTCGGGACTAGCGGGCTCTACGAGCAGTACTTC; CDR3: CASSLGTSGLYEQYF; J: TRBJ2-7; D: TRBD2; V: TRBV5-1; size: -
DNA: TGTGCCAGCAGTTTAAAGCCGGGACCAAACGCCGGGGAGCTGTTTTTT; CDR3: CASSLKPGPNAGELFF; J: TRBJ2-2; D: -; V: TRBV27; size: few
DNA: TGTGCCAGCAGCTTAGAATATGTCCTCCTCACAGGTGTACAATACGAGCAGTACTTC; CDR3: CASSLEYVLLTGVQYEQYF; J: TRBJ2-7; D: -; V: TRBV11-2; size: -
DNA: TGTGCCAGCTCATCTCTCCGGGACTTCCAAGAGACCCAGTACTTC; CDR3: CASSSLRDFQETQYF; J: TRBJ2-5; D: -; V: TRBV18; size: -
DNA: TGTGCCAGCAGCTTAGATTCGGGGGTTACCACTGAAGCTTTCTTT; CDR3: CASSLDSGVTTEAFF; J: TRBJ1-1; D: -; V: TRBV7-2; size: -
DNA: TGTGCCACCAGCAGAGATTCTGGGGCCGCAGATACGCAGTATTTT; CDR3: CATSRDSGAADTQYF; J: TRBJ2-3; D: -; V: TRBV15; size: -
DNA: TGTGCCATCAGCGCCGACAGTGATCAGCCCCAGCATTTT; CDR3: CAISADSDQPQHF; J: TRBJ1-5; D: -; V: TRBV10-3; size: -
DNA: TGTGCCAGCAGCTTAGAGCGGGGAGAAGAGACCCAGTACTTC; CDR3: CASSLERGEETQYF; J: TRBJ2-5; D: TRBD2; V: TRBV7-8; size: -
DNA: TGTGCCATCAGGCGACAGGGAGCGAACACTGAAGCTTTCTTT; CDR3: CAIRRQGANTEAFF; J: TRBJ1-1; D: TRBD1; V: TRBV10-3; size: -
DNA: TGCGCCAGCAGCCAACCTAGCGGGAGTCGGGGGTACGAGCAGTACTTC; CDR3: CASSQPSGSRGYEQYF; J: TRBJ2-7; D: TRBD2; V: TRBV4-1; size: -
DNA: TGTGCCAGTAGAACGACAGGGGTCAACTATGGCTACACCTTC; CDR3: CASRTTGVNYGYTF; J: TRBJ1-2; D: TRBD1; V: TRBV19; size: -
DNA: TGTGCCAGCAGCCCCGGGGGGGGGTCGGAGCCCCAGCATTTT; CDR3: CASSPGGGSEPQHF; J: TRBJ1-5; D: -; V: TRBV9; size: many
DNA: TGTGCCAGCAGTGCAGGCTACGGCTACACCTTC; CDR3: CASSAGYGYTF; J: TRBJ1-2; D: -; V: TRBV6-4; size: -
DNA: TGTGCCTCGCGGGAGCCGGGCACCGGGGAGCTGTTTTTT; CDR3: CASREPGTGELFF; J: TRBJ2-2; D: TRBD2; V: TRBV30; size: -
DNA: TGTGCCAGCAGTTTTAGATCCCAAGAGACCCAGTACTTC; CDR3: CASSFRSQETQYF; J: TRBJ2-5; D: -; V: TRBV27; size: -
DNA: TGTGCCAGCTCACCGGACGGAAACTATGGCTACACCTTC; CDR3: CASSPDGNYGYTF; J: TRBJ1-2; D: -; V: TRBV18; size: -
DNA: TGTGCCAGCAGCTTAGGAGTCCAGGCCTACGAGCAGTACTTC; CDR3: CASSLGVQAYEQYF; J: TRBJ2-7; D: -; V: TRBV7-2; size: -
DNA: TGCAGCGTTGACAGGAACTACAATGAGCAGTTCTTC; CDR3: CSVDRNYNEQFF; J: TRBJ2-1; D: -; V: TRBV29-1; size: -
DNA: TGTGCCAGCAGTTCCTACAGGGGGCCAGGGGCCAACGTCCTGACTTTC; CDR3: CASSSYRGPGANVLTF; J: TRBJ2-6; D: TRBD1; V: TRBV6-5; size: -
DNA: TGTGCCAGCAGTTCTAGACTAGCGGGAGGACGCGAGCAGTACTTC; CDR3: CASSSRLAGGREQYF; J: TRBJ2-7; D: TRBD2; V: TRBV6-5; size: -
DNA: TGTGCCAGCAGCCCTTCGACTAGCGGCTACGAGCAGTACTTC; CDR3: CASSPSTSGYEQYF; J: TRBJ2-7; D: TRBD2; V: TRBV7-8; size: many